A single sample is the source of the 15 T cell receptor beta chains below, sequenced in a study of shared clonotypes between healthy human individuals. Only in-frame clones appear in the TCRdb table, and some are missing; sequencing was by immunoSEQ multiplex PCR. Among about 79,000 clones listed, 60% to 70% were seen once. The specimen sequenced was memory CD8+ T cells sorted from blood. Described subset: CD45RO+ cells pooled with CCR7-negative TemRA cells. The receptors originated from a man aged 25-45 years in good health.

This clone occurred a few times. The chain is built from TRBV7-8 and TRBJ2-2; 12 bases are shared with TRBD2. This CDR3 contains 17 residues. Germline-derived CDR1 and CDR2 are SGHVS and FQNEAQ. With 4 bases clipped from V and 7 bases from J, the junction kept 10 bases outside the gene matches. The CDR3 spells CASSYPETSGSDGELFF. Here the CDR3 DNA reads TGTGCCAGCAGCTACCCAGAGACTAGCGGGAGTGACGGGGAGCTGTTTTTT.

V and J are TRBV25-1 and TRBJ2-1; 10 nucleotides align to TRBD2. Germline CDR1 is MGHDK and CDR2 is SYGVNS. Trimming took 3 bases from V and 5 from J; bases not matched to a gene: 10. The CDR3 is 17 residues long. The CDR3 DNA reads as TGTGCCAGCAGTGATCCTACGAGCGGGAGGGCAAACAATGAGCAGTTCTTC. Translation: CASSDPTSGRANNEQFF. The complete variable domain, with remaining parts taken from reference TRBV25-1 and TRBJ2-1, reads EADIYQTPRYLVIGTGKKITLECSQTMGHDKMYWYQQDPGMELHLIHYSYGVNSTEKGDLSSESTVSRIRTEHFPLTLESARPSHTSQYLCASSDPTSGRANNEQFFGPGTRLTVL.

The V and J genes are TRBV25-1 and TRBJ2-5; tentative D call: TRBD2 (6 bases). The CDR3 is 17 residues long. Germline V gene lookup returns CDR1 MGHDK and CDR2 SYGVNS. Trimming shortened V by 0 bases and J by 1 base, and 15 bases separated the two germline ends. The DNA of the CDR3 is TGTGCCAGCAGTGAATACGGTATAGCGGAGATCCAAGAGACCCAGTACTTC. Protein: CASSEYGIAEIQETQYF.

The CDR3 loop reads CASSFGAYEQYF. The CDR3 DNA is TGTGCCAGCAGTTTCGGGGCCTACGAGCAGTACTTC. The chain joins TRBV28 to TRBJ2-7; a weak D match, TRBD2 (5 bases). The length of the CDR3 is 12 residues. The V end lost 3 bases, the J end lost 2 bases, and 5 bases lay between the germline ends. Germline-derived CDR1 and CDR2 are MDHEN and SYDVKM.

This clone was observed at least ten times. The rearrangement uses TRBV11-2 and TRBJ2-1; TRBD1 matches at 8 bases. With 5 bases clipped from V and 2 bases from J, the junction kept 11 bases outside the gene matches. The germline V gene encodes CDR1 SGHAT and CDR2 FQNNGV. This CDR3 region has 17 residues. The DNA of the CDR3 is TGTGCCAGCAGCCCTTACCCAACAGGGGGGACCTACAATGAGCAGTTCTTC. The encoded protein is CASSPYPTGGTYNEQFF.

The gene calls are TRBV18 and TRBJ1-5; 9 positions agree with TRBD1. The trim removed 8 bases at V and 2 bases at J, leaving 4 bases unmatched. Germline-derived CDR1 and CDR2 are KGHSH and LQKENI. This CDR3 region has 14 residues. CDR3 in DNA: TGTGCCAGCCAGGGACAGGGTGGCAATCAGCCCCAGCATTTT. It encodes CASQGQGGNQPQHF.

This clone occurred many times. V usage is TRBV27 and J usage is TRBJ1-2, with TRBD1 matching 8 bases. Germline V gives CDR1 MNHEY, CDR2 SMNVEV (reference sequence). This CDR3 is built from 15 residues. J lost 4 bases, V lost 5 bases, and 9 bases had no gene match. The CDR3 loop reads CASSLDRGSVYGYTF. CDR3 coding DNA: TGTGCCAGCAGTCTAGACAGGGGATCTGTCTATGGCTACACCTTC.

The V call is TRBV6-8, the J call TRBJ2-7; D is perhaps TRBD1 or TRBD2 (5 bases each). Trimming shortened V by 7 bases and J by 2 bases, and 24 bases separated the two germline ends. The CDR3 extends over 17 amino acids. From germline, CDR1 is MNHGY and CDR2 SAAAGT. The CDR3 protein is CASNHGAADAAAYEQYF. CDR3 DNA: TGTGCCAGCAATCACGGGGCAGCGGATGCAGCGGCCTACGAGCAGTACTTC.

In its sample, this clone ranks as large. The rearrangement links TRBV6-4 to TRBJ2-1; maybe TRBD1 (6 bases). The CDR3 contains 15 residues. The germline CDR1 and CDR2 sequences are MRHNA and SNTAGT. V lost 2 bases and J 1 base, leaving 9 bases between the germline ends. The chain's CDR3 is CASSDGTKSYNEQFF. The CDR3 nucleotides are TGTGCCAGCAGTGACGGGACAAAATCCTACAATGAGCAGTTCTTC.

CDR3 region: CAISEAQETQYF. In DNA, the CDR3 is TGTGCCATCAGTGAGGCCCAAGAGACCCAGTACTTC. The chain carries TRBV10-3 and TRBJ2-5, with D hard to call. There are 12 residues in the CDR3. Germline V gene lookup returns CDR1 ENHRY and CDR2 SYGVKD. V lost 2 bases and J lost 1, with 2 bases in between.

This clone was found a few times. The rearrangement uses TRBV27 and TRBJ2-7; 7 nucleotides line up with TRBD1. V shed 3 bases, J shed 0 bases, and the junction held 2 bases outside the gene matches. In germline, CDR1 is MNHEY, CDR2 SMNVEV (reference sequence). The CDR3 spans 14 residues. CDR3 DNA sequence: TGTGCCAGCAGTTTGGGACAGATCTCCTACGAGCAGTACTTC. Amino acids: CASSLGQISYEQYF.

In this sample, this clone turned up a few times. V gene TRBV5-1 combines with J gene TRBJ1-2; maybe TRBD1 (6 bases). V lost 7 bases to trimming and J lost 5 bases, with 18 bases between them. The CDR3 sequence is 14 residues long. Looked up from germline, CDR1 is SGHRS and CDR2 is YFSETQ. The CDR3 protein is CASGRGGEGYGYTF. DNA of the CDR3: TGCGCCAGCGGACGTGGGGGCGAAGGTTATGGCTACACCTTC.

The V and J genes are TRBV27 and TRBJ2-3, with a weak D call TRBD1 (6 bases). Germline CDR1 is MNHEY and CDR2 is SMNVEV (reference sequence). CDR3 size: 16 residues. V was trimmed by 4 bases and J by 2 bases, leaving 16 bases between them. In DNA, the CDR3 is TGTGCCAGCAGTTCGGACAGCTCAGGTATCACAGATACGCAGTATTTT. Translation: CASSSDSSGITDTQYF.

The genes are TRBV7-8 and TRBJ2-7; TRBD2 matches 14 bases. The CDR3 totals 14 residues. The V gene's germline CDR1 is SGHVS and CDR2 FQNEAQ. With V trimmed by 7 bases and J by 3 bases, 2 bases remained unmatched. In DNA, the CDR3 is TGTGCCAGCATTGGGACTAGCGGGAGCTACGAGCAGTACTTC. Protein product: CASIGTSGSYEQYF. The full variable domain, its missing parts supplied by reference TRBV7-8 and TRBJ2-7, is GAGVSQSPRYKVAKRGQDVALRCDPISGHVSLFWYQQALGQGPEFLTYFQNEAQLDKSGLPSDRFFAERPEGSVSTLKIQRTQQEDSAVYLCASIGTSGSYEQYFGPGTRLTVT.

The rearrangement joins TRBV28 to TRBJ2-5, with TRBD1 identical over 8 bases. Germline V CDR1 and CDR2: MDHEN, SYDVKM. This CDR3 comprises 16 residues. With V trimmed by 3 bases and J by 4 bases, 10 bases remained unmatched. CDR3: CASSLPRQGKRETQYF. DNA of the CDR3: TGTGCCAGCAGTTTGCCCCGACAGGGGAAGCGAGAGACCCAGTACTTC. The full variable domain, in which reference TRBV28 and TRBJ2-5 provide the parts outside the CDR3, is DVKVTQSSRYLVKRTGEKVFLECVQDMDHENMFWYRQDPGLGLRLIYFSYDVKMKEKGDIPEGYSVSREKKERFSLILESASTNQTSMYLCASSLPRQGKRETQYFGPGTRLLVL.